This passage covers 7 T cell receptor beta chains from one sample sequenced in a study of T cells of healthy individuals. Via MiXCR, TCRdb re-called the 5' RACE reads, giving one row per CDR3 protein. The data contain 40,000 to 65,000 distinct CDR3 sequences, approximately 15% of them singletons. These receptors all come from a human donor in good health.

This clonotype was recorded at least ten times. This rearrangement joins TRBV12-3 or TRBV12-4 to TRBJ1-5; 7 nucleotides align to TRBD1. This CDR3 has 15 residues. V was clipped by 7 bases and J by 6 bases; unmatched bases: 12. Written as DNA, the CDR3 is TGTGCCAGCACGACTTATAGGGGGCGCTTTCAGCCCCAGCATTTT. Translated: CASTTYRGRFQPQHF.

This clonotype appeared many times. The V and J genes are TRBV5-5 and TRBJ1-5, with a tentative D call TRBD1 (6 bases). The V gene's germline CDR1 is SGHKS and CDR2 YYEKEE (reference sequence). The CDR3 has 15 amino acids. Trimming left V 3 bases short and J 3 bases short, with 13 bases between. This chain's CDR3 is CASSWVTGSNQPQHF. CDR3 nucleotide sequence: TGTGCCAGCAGCTGGGTGACAGGTTCCAATCAGCCCCAGCATTTT.

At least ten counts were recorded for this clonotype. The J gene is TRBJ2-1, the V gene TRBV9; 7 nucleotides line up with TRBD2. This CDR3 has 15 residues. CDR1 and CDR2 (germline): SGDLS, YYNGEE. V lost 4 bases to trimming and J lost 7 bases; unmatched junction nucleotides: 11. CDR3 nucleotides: TGTGCCAGCAGCCTTAATGGGGCGGGAGAAAATGAGCAGTTCTTC. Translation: CASSLNGAGENEQFF.

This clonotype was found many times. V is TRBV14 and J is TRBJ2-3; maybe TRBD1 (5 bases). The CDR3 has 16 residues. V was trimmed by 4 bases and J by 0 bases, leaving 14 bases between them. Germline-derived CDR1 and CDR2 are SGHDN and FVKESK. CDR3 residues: CASSPYSGISTDTQYF. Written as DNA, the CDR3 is TGTGCCAGCAGCCCCTACTCAGGGATAAGCACAGATACGCAGTATTTT.

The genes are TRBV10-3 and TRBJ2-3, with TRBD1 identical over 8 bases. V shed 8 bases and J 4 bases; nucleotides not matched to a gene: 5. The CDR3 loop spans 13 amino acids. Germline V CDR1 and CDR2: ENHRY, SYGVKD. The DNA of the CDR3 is TGTGCCATCCGCACAGGGGGAGCAGATACGCAGTATTTT. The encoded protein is CAIRTGGADTQYF.

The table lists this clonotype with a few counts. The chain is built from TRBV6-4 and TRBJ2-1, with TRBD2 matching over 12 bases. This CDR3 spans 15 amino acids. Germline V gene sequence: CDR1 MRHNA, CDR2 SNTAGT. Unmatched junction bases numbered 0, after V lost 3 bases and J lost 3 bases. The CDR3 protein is CASSELAGGYNEQFF. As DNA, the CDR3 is TGTGCCAGCAGTGAACTAGCGGGAGGCTACAATGAGCAGTTCTTC.

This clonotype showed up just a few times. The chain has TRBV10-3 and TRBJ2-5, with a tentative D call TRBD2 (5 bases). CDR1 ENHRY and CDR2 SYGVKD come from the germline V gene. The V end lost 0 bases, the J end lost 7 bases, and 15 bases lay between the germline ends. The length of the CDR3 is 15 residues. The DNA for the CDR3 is TGTGCCATCAGTGAGTCAAAGCGAGGGTCCGGGACCCAGTACTTC. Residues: CAISESKRGSGTQYF.